A selection of T cell receptor beta chains follows, all from one sample in a study of blood T cell repertoires in COVID-19. The method was immunoSEQ multiplex PCR; TCRdb's version includes in-frame clones alone and lacks a portion of them. The table records around 100,000 clones, 92% of them present only once. The material sequenced was peripheral blood. These receptors were obtained from an older man with acute or convalescent COVID-19. Both conserved end residues are part of each CDR3. A D gene is named only where the DNA matches it firmly. The listing skips clone size in some rows; elsewhere it reads once, few, many or a size class.

D gene	J gene	V gene	clone size	CDR3 protein	CDR3 DNA
TRBD1	TRBJ2-7	TRBV4-2	once	CASSQEDRGNYEQYF	TGTGCCAGCAGCCAAGAAGACAGGGGCAATTACGAGCAGTACTTC
NA	TRBJ1-3	TRBV13	NA	CASGEGGNTIYF	TGTGCCAGCGGAGAAGGCGGAAACACCATATATTTT
NA	TRBJ1-3	TRBV30	NA	CAWARGVSGNTIYF	TGTGCCTGGGCCCGCGGGGTCTCTGGAAACACCATATATTTT
NA	TRBJ2-7	TRBV6-2/TRBV6-3	once	CASSTYSYEQYF	TGTGCCAGCAGTACCTATTCCTACGAGCAGTACTTC
TRBD1	TRBJ1-1	TRBV2	NA	CASTLGQGRTEAFF	TGTGCCAGCACTTTGGGACAGGGAAGGACTGAAGCTTTCTTT
NA	TRBJ1-1	TRBV2	NA	CASSVVFQAFF	TGTGCCAGCAGTGTCGTGTTTCAAGCTTTCTTT
TRBD2	TRBJ2-1	TRBV18	NA	CASSRRTSGAYNEQFF	TGTGCCAGCTCCCGCCGGACTAGCGGGGCCTACAATGAGCAGTTCTTC
TRBD2	TRBJ2-5	TRBV7-2	NA	CASSLGLARAQETQYF	TGTGCCAGCAGCTTAGGACTAGCTAGGGCCCAAGAGACCCAGTACTTC
NA	TRBJ2-1	TRBV7-9	NA	CATPDFGVSYNEQFF	TGTGCCACCCCGGACTTCGGAGTCTCCTACAATGAGCAGTTCTTC
TRBD1	TRBJ1-4	TRBV5-1	NA	CASREGQPNEKLFF	TGCGCCAGCAGGGAGGGACAGCCTAATGAAAAACTGTTTTTT
TRBD1	TRBJ1-2	TRBV30	NA	CALGTGHNYGYTF	TGTGCCTTGGGGACAGGGCATAACTATGGCTACACCTTC
NA	TRBJ2-2	TRBV11-3	NA	CASSPPGDGELFF	TGTGCCAGCAGCCCCCCGGGGGACGGGGAGCTGTTTTTT
NA	TRBJ1-5	TRBV19	NA	CASSIGTVYSNQPQHF	TGTGCCAGTAGTATAGGCACGGTTTATAGCAATCAGCCCCAGCATTTT
NA	TRBJ2-2	TRBV21-1	NA	CASSKVSPRGRGTGELFF	TGTGCCAGCAGCAAAGTATCCCCCAGGGGGCGCGGAACCGGGGAGCTGTTTTTT
NA	TRBJ1-1	TRBV29-1	NA	CSVLREESTEAFF	TGCAGCGTCCTTAGGGAGGAAAGTACTGAAGCTTTCTTT